The 24 T cell receptor beta chains below were found in one sample sequenced in a study of shared clonotypes between healthy human individuals. Here immunoSEQ multiplex PCR was the method, and the copy in TCRdb shows in-frame clones only, minus some. The sample yields 2 million to 3 million clones, roughly 92% seen once. The specimen was naive CD4+ T cells sorted from blood. Subset of the sample: CD45RA+ positively selected. Source of these receptors: a man aged 18-30 years in good health.

The gene calls are TRBV19 and TRBJ2-3; 7 nucleotides agree with TRBD1. Germline CDR1 is LNHDA and CDR2 is SQIVND (reference sequence). Germline trimming cut 5 bases from V and 4 bases from J; bases unmatched to any gene: 0. The CDR3 covers 12 residues. The CDR3 loop is CASSGTADTQYF. The CDR3 nucleotides are TGTGCCAGTAGTGGGACAGCAGATACGCAGTATTTT.

V usage is TRBV4-1 and J usage is TRBJ2-3; D tentatively reads TRBD1 or TRBD2 (5 bases each). CDR3 size: 15 residues. Germline CDR1 reads MGHRA; CDR2 reads YSYEKL. V was clipped by 1 base and J by 4 bases, with 12 bases between them. Here the CDR3 DNA reads TGCGCCAGCAGCCAAGGGGGCAGGGAGCCAGATACGCAGTATTTT. Translating it yields CASSQGGREPDTQYF.

V and J are TRBV10-3 and TRBJ2-3, with D tentatively TRBD2 (6 bases). The CDR3 spans 15 residues. V was trimmed by 6 bases and J by 0 bases, leaving 13 bases between them. Germline-derived CDR1 and CDR2 are ENHRY and SYGVKD. As DNA, the CDR3 is TGTGCCATCAGCATTGGGGCGGGGAGCACAGATACGCAGTATTTT. Its protein product is CAISIGAGSTDTQYF.

The chain carries TRBV18 and TRBJ2-5; 10 bases line up with TRBD1. The closer fit of TRBJ2-7 to the DNA end suggests the J call may be wrong. The CDR3 runs 15 residues. Germline CDR1 and CDR2: KGHSH and LQKENI. CDR3 DNA: TGTGCCAGCTCAATGGGGAGGGACAGGGGCGACGAGCAGTACTTC. Translating it yields CASSMGRDRGDEQYF.

The chain recombines TRBV13 with TRBJ2-2; D is possibly TRBD2 (5 bases). The CDR3 has 15 residues. V shed 5 bases and J shed 4 bases, with 14 bases lying between them. Germline CDR1 reads PRHDT; CDR2 reads FYEKMQ (reference sequence). The CDR3 loop is CASSILSLGTGELFF. CDR3 coding DNA: TGTGCCAGCAGCATATTATCACTAGGCACCGGGGAGCTGTTTTTT.

The J gene is TRBJ2-5, the V gene TRBV15, with 10 bases identical to TRBD2. CDR3 size: 16 residues. Losses at the gene ends were 8 bases for V and 5 bases for J; bases not matched to a gene: 14. CDR1 and CDR2 (germline): LNHNV, YYDKDF (reference sequence). The CDR3 is CATGQGLAGAMETQYF. The CDR3 DNA reads TGTGCCACCGGTCAGGGTCTAGCGGGAGCTATGGAGACCCAGTACTTC.

This clone was detected once. This chain connects TRBV21-1 to TRBJ1-1. TRBV21-1 has pseudogene status. This CDR3 comprises 13 residues. In DNA, the CDR3 is TGTGCCAGCACCTTGACGGGGAACACTGAAGCTTTCTTT. Translating it yields CASTLTGNTEAFF.

The chain couples TRBV5-4 to TRBJ2-1, with 8 bases identical to TRBD2. Trimming removed 3 bases from V and 9 bases from J; junction bases left unmatched: 8. Germline CDR1 reads SGHNT; CDR2 reads YYREEE (reference sequence). The CDR3 consists of 14 residues. The CDR3 DNA sequence: TGTGCCAGCAGCTCCCCGGGACTAGTGGGTGAGCAGTTCTTC. Residues: CASSSPGLVGEQFF.

The chain joins TRBV7-9 to TRBJ2-2, with 10 bases aligning to TRBD2. Trimming cost V 6 bases and J 5 bases; bases outside gene matches: 6. The CDR3 covers 15 residues. CDR1 is SEHNR and CDR2 is FQNEAQ in the germline V gene (reference sequence). CDR3 DNA: TGTGCCAGCAGACCTAGCGGGGGCGGGACCGGGGAGCTGTTTTTT. As protein: CASRPSGGGTGELFF.

The J gene is TRBJ1-1, the V gene TRBV29-1; TRBD1 matches at 12 bases. This CDR3 spans 13 amino acids. Germline lookup yields CDR1 SQVTM and CDR2 ANQGSEA. With 6 bases clipped from V and 7 bases from J, the junction kept 6 bases outside the gene matches. DNA for the CDR3: TGCAGCGTGGGGACAGGGGGCTTAAGTGAAGCTTTCTTT. Protein: CSVGTGGLSEAFF. Full variable domain (rest looked up from reference TRBV29-1 and TRBJ1-1): SAVISQKPSRDICQRGTSLTIQCQVDSQVTMMFWYRQQPGQSLTLIATANQGSEATYESGFVIDKFPISRPNLTFSTLTVSNMSPEDSSIYLCSVGTGGLSEAFFGQGTRLTVV.

CDR3 bases: TGTGCCACCGTCAATCAGGGTAACACTGAAGCTTTCTTT. Amino acid sequence: CATVNQGNTEAFF. The chain combines TRBV6-1 with TRBJ1-1, with TRBD1 as a possible D gene (5 bases). The CDR3 has 13 amino acids. V was cut by 10 bases and J by 2 bases, with 14 bases left in between. CDR1 is MNHNS, CDR2 SASEGT, per germline.

This CDR3 reads CASSYQGVGQPQHF. CDR3 nucleotides: TGTGCCAGCAGCTATCAGGGGGTAGGTCAGCCCCAGCATTTT. The chain is built from TRBV27 and TRBJ1-5; the match to TRBD1 covers 7 bases. Germline CDR1 is MNHEY and CDR2 is SMNVEV (reference sequence). This CDR3 has 14 residues. V lost 6 bases to trimming and J lost 6 bases; unmatched junction nucleotides: 8.

The genes are TRBV29-1 and TRBJ1-2; D not certain. The CDR3 sequence is 14 residues long. Germline CDR1 SQVTM, CDR2 ANQGSEA. V was pared by 7 bases and J by 3 bases, with 18 bases between. CDR3 nucleotides: TGCAGCGCCCGGGAAATCGGGTTAGACTATGGCTACACCTTC. Its translation: CSAREIGLDYGYTF.

The chain employs TRBV5-1 and TRBJ2-5; D is possibly TRBD2 (6 bases). The V end lost 3 bases, the J end lost 2 bases, and 11 bases lay between the germline ends. There are 14 residues in the CDR3. Germline values: CDR1 SGHRS, CDR2 YFSETQ. CDR3 DNA sequence: TGCGCCAGCAGCTGGGGGGACGGGCAAGAGACCCAGTACTTC. Translated: CASSWGDGQETQYF.

For this clone: A junction boundary mismatches the germline segment, possibly from a read error. The rearrangement uses TRBV10-2 and TRBJ2-7; 10 bases line up with TRBD1. The CDR3 has 13 amino acids. Germline V CDR1 and CDR2: WSHSY, SAAADI. Here the CDR3 reads CASSTGTGASISF. CDR3 coding DNA: TGCGCCAGCAGTACCGGGACAGGGGCTAGCATCTCCTTC.

The V call is TRBV6-1, the J call TRBJ1-2; TRBD1 is a possible D gene (5 bases). Germline lookup yields CDR1 MNHNS and CDR2 SASEGT. V was cut by 7 bases and J by 8 bases, with 20 bases left in between. The CDR3 runs to 14 residues. Here the CDR3 DNA reads TGTGCCAGCAACCAATGGGACCGCCGGTGGGGCTACACCTTC. Encoded protein: CASNQWDRRWGYTF.

The chain carries TRBV7-9 and TRBJ2-1; D gene uncertain. Trimming took 2 bases from V and 0 from J, leaving 20 bases between them. Germline-derived CDR1 and CDR2 are SEHNR and FQNEAQ (reference sequence). The CDR3 spans 19 residues. DNA for the CDR3: TGTGCCAGCAGCTTAACCCCCCCTTTGTCAGCAAGCTCCTACAATGAGCAGTTCTTC. Its translation: CASSLTPPLSASSYNEQFF.

The chain joins TRBV5-1 to TRBJ2-3, with 7 bases identical to TRBD1. V shed 0 bases, J shed 0 bases, and the junction held 4 bases outside the gene matches. The CDR3 totals 16 residues. Looked up from germline, CDR1 is SGHRS and CDR2 is YFSETQ. CDR3: CASSLGQGPSTDTQYF. The CDR3 region has the DNA TGCGCCAGCAGCTTGGGACAGGGCCCTAGCACAGATACGCAGTATTTT.

The V and J genes are TRBV14 and TRBJ1-2, with D perhaps matching TRBD1 (6 bases). Per germline, CDR1 SGHDN and CDR2 FVKESK. Deletions cut 2 bases from V and 4 bases from J, with 14 bases between. This CDR3 contains 15 residues. CDR3 amino acids: CASSQSAQGFYGYTF. CDR3 bases: TGTGCCAGCAGCCAATCAGCACAGGGATTCTATGGCTACACCTTC.

This clone appeared once. One end of the junction does not line up with germline, which may come from a read error. The chain joins TRBV7-7 to TRBJ2-5; the match to TRBD2 covers 10 bases. Germline loops: CDR1 SSHAT, CDR2 FNYEAQ (reference sequence). The CDR3 consists of 14 residues. CDR3 protein: CASSLAGGGETQYF. The CDR3, as DNA: TGTGCTAGCAGCTTAGCGGGGGGAGGGGAGACCCAGTACTTC.

This chain uses TRBV7-8 with TRBJ2-5; 9 bases are a match to TRBD2. Unmatched junction bases numbered 11, after V lost 1 base and J lost 5 bases. Looked up from germline, CDR1 is SGHVS and CDR2 is FQNEAQ. The CDR3 extends over 17 amino acids. The CDR3 spells CASSLGGGSGSPETQYF. The CDR3 DNA sequence: TGTGCCAGCAGCTTAGGCGGGGGTAGCGGGAGTCCGGAGACCCAGTACTTC.

Only one count was recorded for this clone. The J gene is TRBJ2-3, the V gene TRBV19; possibly TRBD1 for D (6 bases). Germline values: CDR1 LNHDA, CDR2 SQIVND (reference sequence). The CDR3 runs 12 residues. Trimming stripped 4 bases from V and 9 bases from J, with 11 bases between. CDR3 nucleotides: TGTGCCAGTAGTAGGGGGCTCCAAACGCAGTATTTT. This sequence encodes CASSRGLQTQYF.

V and J are TRBV25-1 and TRBJ2-6, with 8 bases matching TRBD1. The junction had 5 bases not matched to a gene; V was cut back by 1 base and J by 0 bases. The germline V gene encodes CDR1 MGHDK and CDR2 SYGVNS. This CDR3 spans 18 amino acids. The CDR3 region has the DNA TGTGCCAGCAGTGAATCTTGGACAGGGAGCTCTGGGGCCAACGTCCTGACTTTC. It is translated as CASSESWTGSSGANVLTF.

A single count supports this clone. The gene calls are TRBV7-9 and TRBJ1-4; D may be TRBD1 (6 bases). V lost 5 bases and J lost 6, with 13 bases in between. Germline values: CDR1 SEHNR, CDR2 FQNEAQ (reference sequence). The CDR3 extends over 14 amino acids. The CDR3 loop is CASSHKGGDEKLFF. CDR3 nucleotide sequence: TGTGCCAGCAGCCATAAAGGGGGGGATGAAAAACTGTTTTTT.